Below, 31 T cell receptor beta chains from the same sample are listed, as sequenced in a study of control samples from healthy donors and cancer patients. Clones were sequenced by immunoSEQ multiplex PCR, and TCRdb holds only the in-frame ones, with some missing. The sample has some 87,000 clones; about nine tenths are singletons. Source material: blood. The origin of the receptors is a man in his thirties or forties in good health.

The chain couples TRBV6-6 to TRBJ2-1; 8 nucleotides line up with TRBD2. This CDR3 is 15 amino acids long. V was pared by 10 bases and J by 7 bases, with 15 bases of the junction left unmatched. CDR1 and CDR2 (germline): MNHNY, SVGAGI (reference sequence). CDR3 in DNA: TGTGCCACCGGGCGCGGGAGGACCGCGGGTAATGAGCAGTTCTTC. Translated, it gives CATGRGRTAGNEQFF.

The chain uses TRBV7-6 and TRBJ2-2, with a tentative D call TRBD2 (6 bases). The CDR3 length is 17 residues. V lost 5 bases and J lost 0, with 16 bases in between. Germline loops: CDR1 SGHVS, CDR2 FNYEAQ. CDR3: CASSALARNSNTGELFF. CDR3 nucleotides: TGTGCCAGCAGCGCTCTAGCGAGGAATTCGAACACCGGGGAGCTGTTTTTT.

The chain uses TRBV3-1 (or the pseudogene TRBV3-2) and TRBJ2-7; no reliable D call. The V and J ends lost 6 bases and 4 bases respectively, with 7 bases between them. This CDR3 has 11 amino acids. CDR1 and CDR2 (germline): LGHDT, YNNKEL (reference sequence). The CDR3 nucleotides are TGTGCCAGCAGGTCGAGGTACGAGCAGTACTTC. Translated: CASRSRYEQYF.

The V and J genes are TRBV2 and TRBJ2-1; no reliable D call. The CDR3 runs to 12 residues. The V gene lost 4 bases and the J gene lost 7 bases, with 8 bases spanning the gap. Germline V CDR1 and CDR2: SNHLY, FYNNEI. The CDR3 loop reads CASSVFLNEQFF. CDR3 sequence (DNA): TGTGCCAGCAGTGTTTTCTTGAATGAGCAGTTCTTC.

The chain joins TRBV29-1 to TRBJ1-1; tentatively, D is TRBD1 (5 bases). V lost 4 bases, J lost 0 bases, and 9 bases lay in between. Germline CDR1 SQVTM, CDR2 ANQGSEA. The CDR3 spans 13 residues. The DNA for the CDR3 is TGCAGCGTTGGACAGACCTTGAACACTGAAGCTTTCTTT. It specifies CSVGQTLNTEAFF.

This clone was found a few times. The chain links TRBV18 to TRBJ2-1; D is unclear. The CDR3 is 13 residues long. Per the germline V gene, CDR1 is KGHSH and CDR2 is LQKENI. V was shortened by 6 bases and J by 5 bases, with 11 bases between the two germline ends. CDR3 amino acids: CASSLSLDNEQFF. Here the CDR3 DNA reads TGTGCCAGCTCTCTCTCACTGGACAATGAGCAGTTCTTC.

The DNA of the CDR3 is TGCGCCAGCAGCCAAGTTGGACAGTATAATAATGAAAAACTGTTTTTT. It encodes CASSQVGQYNNEKLFF. The chain links TRBV4-1 to TRBJ1-4; tentative D call: TRBD1 (6 bases). The CDR3 spans 16 residues. CDR1 and CDR2 from the germline V gene are MGHRA and YSYEKL. With 1 base removed from V and 4 bases from J, the gap between germline ends came to 13 bases.

The rearrangement links TRBV10-1 to TRBJ2-1, with 9 bases matching TRBD2. Germline CDR1 is WNHNN and CDR2 is SYGVQD (reference sequence). J lost 0 bases, V lost 4 bases, and 7 bases had no gene match. The CDR3 sequence is 17 residues long. CDR3 in amino acids: CASSATAGGLSYNEQFF. The CDR3 nucleotides read TGCGCCAGCAGTGCTACAGCGGGAGGCCTCTCCTACAATGAGCAGTTCTTC.

The rearrangement links TRBV28 to TRBJ1-2, with D unclear. Germline CDR1 and CDR2: MDHEN and SYDVKM. The V and J ends lost 7 bases and 5 bases respectively, with 20 bases between them. The CDR3 runs 15 residues. CDR3 sequence: CASNFAYMGAYGYTF. The CDR3 region has the DNA TGTGCCAGCAACTTTGCGTACATGGGCGCTTATGGCTACACCTTC.

This chain uses TRBV5-1 with TRBJ2-7, with D possibly being TRBD2 (5 bases). Germline assignment: CDR1 SGHRS and CDR2 YFSETQ. The CDR3 runs 14 residues. The V gene lost 6 bases and the J gene lost 5 bases, with 18 bases spanning the gap. The CDR3: CASKGGELGNEQYF. The CDR3 nucleotides read TGCGCCAGCAAGGGTGGGGAGCTAGGGAACGAGCAGTACTTC.

This chain joins TRBV7-6 and TRBJ1-4; TRBD1 is a possible D gene (6 bases). Trimming removed 1 base from V and 7 bases from J, with 16 bases in between. This CDR3 comprises 16 residues. CDR1 is SGHVS and CDR2 is FNYEAQ in the germline V gene. The CDR3 protein is CASSLVRDTWREKLFF. The CDR3 DNA reads as TGTGCCAGCAGCTTAGTTCGGGACACTTGGCGTGAAAAACTGTTTTTT.

The gene calls are TRBV20-1 and TRBJ1-3; a weak D match, TRBD1 (6 bases). The CDR3 has 11 amino acids. CDR1 is DFQATT, CDR2 SNEGSKA, per germline (reference sequence). V was clipped by 4 bases and J by 7 bases, with 8 bases between them. DNA of the CDR3: TGCAGTGCTATCGGGGGCAACACCATATATTTT. It encodes CSAIGGNTIYF.

This chain links TRBV7-2 with TRBJ2-7; 12 bases are a match to TRBD2. Germline V CDR1 and CDR2: SGHTA, FQGNSA. J lost 2 bases, V lost 5 bases, and 10 bases had no gene match. The CDR3 extends over 17 amino acids. CDR3 DNA: TGTGCCAGCAGCCTGCAAATGACTAGCGGGAGCCCCTACGAGCAGTACTTC. Its protein is CASSLQMTSGSPYEQYF.

The chain recombines TRBV9 with TRBJ1-2; 7 positions agree with TRBD1. Trimming removed 5 bases from V and 5 bases from J; junction bases left unmatched: 3. The CDR3 totals 12 residues. Germline V gene lookup returns CDR1 SGDLS and CDR2 YYNGEE. CDR3 sequence reads: CASRSQGYGYTF. DNA of the CDR3: TGTGCCAGCAGATCACAGGGGTATGGCTACACCTTC.

The chain combines TRBV6-5 with TRBJ1-5, with D maybe TRBD1 (5 bases). CDR3 length equals 13 residues. Germline V CDR1 and CDR2: MNHEY, SVGAGI. Trimming pared 4 bases from V and 6 bases from J, leaving 10 bases between. The CDR3 reads CASSSTASQPQHF. The DNA for the CDR3 is TGTGCCAGCAGTTCGACAGCAAGTCAGCCCCAGCATTTT.

The chain is built from TRBV5-1 and TRBJ1-1; TRBD1 agrees at 9 bases. V trimming: 7 bases; J trimming: 5 bases; junction bases outside the gene matches: 6. Germline lookup yields CDR1 SGHRS and CDR2 YFSETQ. This CDR3 spans 13 amino acids. CDR3 DNA: TGCGCCAGCGGGGCGACAGGGGGGACTGAAGCTTTCTTT. Its protein product is CASGATGGTEAFF. Full variable domain (rest looked up from reference TRBV5-1 and TRBJ1-1): KAGVTQTPRYLIKTRGQQVTLSCSPISGHRSVSWYQQTPGQGLQFLFEYFSETQRNKGNFPGRFSGRQFSNSRSEMNVSTLELGDSALYLCASGATGGTEAFFGQGTRLTVV.

The gene calls are TRBV9 and TRBJ2-6; D is uncertain. CDR1 is SGDLS and CDR2 is YYNGEE in the germline V gene. This CDR3 comprises 16 residues. V was trimmed by 4 bases and J by 0 bases, leaving 11 bases between them. The CDR3 DNA reads TGTGCCAGCAGCTCGGACCGGAGCTCTGGGGCCAACGTCCTGACTTTC. Protein: CASSSDRSSGANVLTF.

The rearrangement links TRBV5-6 to TRBJ2-3, with 9 bases identical to TRBD1. Losses at the gene ends were 2 bases for V and 1 base for J; bases not matched to a gene: 11. This CDR3 is built from 18 residues. Germline V gene sequence: CDR1 SGHDT, CDR2 YYEEEE. CDR3 nucleotide sequence: TGTGCCAGCAGCTTATATGGACAGGGGAGTCAACGCACAGATACGCAGTATTTT. It yields the protein CASSLYGQGSQRTDTQYF. Full variable domain (outside the CDR3, taken from reference TRBV5-6 and TRBJ2-3): DAGVTQSPTHLIKTRGQQVTLRCSPKSGHDTVSWYQQALGQGPQFIFQYYEEEERQRGNFPDRFSGHQFPNYSSELNVNALLLGDSALYLCASSLYGQGSQRTDTQYFGPGTRLTVL.

The chain employs TRBV30 and TRBJ2-5; no clear D. Germline values: CDR1 GTSNPN, CDR2 SVGIG (reference sequence). V was shortened by 0 bases and J by 4 bases, with 9 bases between the two germline ends. CDR3 length: 13 residues. The CDR3 spells CAWSVRGTETQYF. Written as DNA, the CDR3 is TGTGCCTGGAGTGTACGTGGCACAGAGACCCAGTACTTC.

The chain is built from TRBV6-5 and TRBJ1-5; no firm D call. V was shortened by 6 bases and J by 6 bases, with 12 bases between the two germline ends. The CDR3 contains 13 residues. Germline-derived CDR1 and CDR2 are MNHEY and SVGAGI. CDR3 amino acids: CASRGLPGQPQHF. The DNA of the CDR3 is TGTGCCAGCAGAGGATTGCCGGGTCAGCCCCAGCATTTT.

The chain is built from TRBV18 and TRBJ1-4; the D gene is possibly TRBD1 (6 bases). Per the germline V gene, CDR1 is KGHSH and CDR2 is LQKENI. This CDR3 contains 16 residues. The ends were cut back, 1 base at V and 0 bases at J, with 9 bases in the middle. The CDR3 sequence: CASSPRKGATNEKLFF. The CDR3 DNA reads as TGTGCCAGCTCACCACGCAAGGGGGCAACTAATGAAAAACTGTTTTTT.

The chain recombines TRBV7-2 with TRBJ2-1; D perhaps matches TRBD1 (6 bases). Trimming cost V 4 bases and J 5 bases, with 12 bases left between them. This CDR3 region has 14 residues. CDR1 is SGHTA and CDR2 is FQGNSA in the germline V gene. The CDR3 reads CASSSWTDHNEQFF. CDR3 nucleotide sequence: TGTGCCAGCAGCTCCTGGACAGATCACAATGAGCAGTTCTTC.

This clone was detected only a few times. V is TRBV14 and J is TRBJ2-3; D call uncertain. Germline V gene data show CDR1 as SGHDN and CDR2 as FVKESK. The CDR3 totals 14 residues. V lost 2 bases, J lost 0 bases, and 6 bases lay in between. The CDR3 nucleotides read TGTGCCAGCAGCCAAATCGCTAGCACAGATACGCAGTATTTT. Protein sequence: CASSQIASTDTQYF.

The chain joins TRBV3-1 (or the pseudogene TRBV3-2) to TRBJ2-3; D might be TRBD2 (5 bases). V was shortened by 1 base and J by 2 bases, with 7 bases between the two germline ends. CDR1 and CDR2 from the germline V gene are LGHDT and YNNKEL (reference sequence). CDR3 length: 14 residues. This CDR3 reads CASSQAGNTDTQYF. CDR3 nucleotide sequence: TGTGCCAGCAGCCAAGCCGGGAACACAGATACGCAGTATTTT.

This clone occurred a few times. CDR3 region: CATSLGGGYEQYF. CDR3 nucleotide sequence: TGTGCCACCTCTCTGGGAGGGGGTTACGAGCAGTACTTC. The chain employs TRBV24-1 and TRBJ2-7, with D perhaps matching TRBD2 (7 bases). V gave up 9 bases and J gave up 4 bases, with 15 bases separating them. CDR1 is KGHDR, CDR2 SFDVKD, per germline. The CDR3 consists of 13 residues.

The chain employs TRBV19 and TRBJ1-2; D remains ambiguous. The ends were cut back, 5 bases at V and 2 bases at J, with 6 bases in the middle. Germline CDR1 and CDR2: LNHDA and SQIVND (reference sequence). The CDR3 is 12 residues long. For the CDR3, the DNA is TGTGCCAGTAGTTCAGTGAACTATGGCTACACCTTC. This sequence encodes CASSSVNYGYTF.

V is TRBV5-6 and J is TRBJ2-3; 8 positions agree with TRBD1. The CDR3 has 16 residues. Germline V gene data show CDR1 as SGHDT and CDR2 as YYEEEE. The V and J ends lost 4 bases and 3 bases, in that order; junction bases with no gene match: 10. The DNA of the CDR3 is TGTGCCAGCAGCCAGAGGGCAGGGGGCGTAACAGATACGCAGTATTTT. Its translation: CASSQRAGGVTDTQYF.

The chain links TRBV9 to TRBJ2-7, with 7 positions matching TRBD1. Per germline, CDR1 SGDLS and CDR2 YYNGEE. The CDR3 has 16 amino acids. With V trimmed by 3 bases and J by 6 bases, 15 bases remained unmatched. The CDR3 region is CASSADGRTGWREQYF. In DNA form, the CDR3 reads TGTGCCAGCAGCGCCGATGGCAGGACAGGCTGGCGCGAGCAGTACTTC.

The chain is built from TRBV19 and TRBJ1-1, with D maybe TRBD1 (5 bases). Per germline, CDR1 LNHDA and CDR2 SQIVND (reference sequence). CDR3 length: 14 residues. Trimming left V 3 bases short and J 5 bases short, with 13 bases between. The CDR3 spells CASSIAGGVTEAFF. The CDR3 DNA sequence: TGTGCCAGTAGTATCGCGGGGGGTGTGACTGAAGCTTTCTTT.

The genes are TRBV12-3 or TRBV12-4 and TRBJ1-2, with a tentative D call TRBD1 (5 bases). The CDR3 has 12 amino acids. V was trimmed by 7 bases and J by 6 bases, leaving 12 bases between them. The CDR3 is CASKDDSDGYTF. CDR3 sequence (DNA): TGTGCCAGCAAAGACGACAGTGATGGCTACACCTTC.

The V and J genes are TRBV28 and TRBJ1-4; the D is unclear. The CDR3 has 18 amino acids. Germline CDR1 and CDR2: MDHEN and SYDVKM. V lost 6 bases, J lost 3 bases, and 23 bases lay in between. The CDR3: CASSLQTGSPVANEKLFF. The CDR3 DNA follows: TGTGCCAGCAGCCTACAGACGGGTTCTCCCGTAGCTAATGAAAAACTGTTTTTT.